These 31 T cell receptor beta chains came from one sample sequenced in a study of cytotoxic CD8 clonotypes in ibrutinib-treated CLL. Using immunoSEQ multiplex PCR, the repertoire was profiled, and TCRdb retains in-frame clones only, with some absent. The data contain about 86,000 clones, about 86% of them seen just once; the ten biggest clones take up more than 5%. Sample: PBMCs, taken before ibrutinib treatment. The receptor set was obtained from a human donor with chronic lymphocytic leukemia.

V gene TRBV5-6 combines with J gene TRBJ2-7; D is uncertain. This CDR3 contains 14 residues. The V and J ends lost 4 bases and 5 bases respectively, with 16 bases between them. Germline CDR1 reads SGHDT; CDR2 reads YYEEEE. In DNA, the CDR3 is TGTGCCAGCAGCCTTGGCCGACCCTTGGACGAGCAGTACTTC. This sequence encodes CASSLGRPLDEQYF. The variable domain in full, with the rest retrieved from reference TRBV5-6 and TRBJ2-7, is DAGVTQSPTHLIKTRGQQVTLRCSPKSGHDTVSWYQQALGQGPQFIFQYYEEEERQRGNFPDRFSGHQFPNYSSELNVNALLLGDSALYLCASSLGRPLDEQYFGPGTRLTVT.

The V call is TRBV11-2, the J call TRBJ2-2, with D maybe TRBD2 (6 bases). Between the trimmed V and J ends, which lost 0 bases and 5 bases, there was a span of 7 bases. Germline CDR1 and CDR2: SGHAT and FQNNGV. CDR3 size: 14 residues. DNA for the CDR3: TGTGCCAGCAGCTTAGATGGAGGGACCGGGGAGCTGTTTTTT. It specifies CASSLDGGTGELFF.

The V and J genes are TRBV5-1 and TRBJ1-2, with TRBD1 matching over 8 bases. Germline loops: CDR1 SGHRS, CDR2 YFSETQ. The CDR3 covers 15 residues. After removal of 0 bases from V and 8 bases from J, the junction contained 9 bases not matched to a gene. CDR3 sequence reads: CASSLAPDRGDGYTF. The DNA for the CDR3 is TGCGCCAGCAGCTTGGCCCCAGACAGGGGAGACGGCTACACCTTC.

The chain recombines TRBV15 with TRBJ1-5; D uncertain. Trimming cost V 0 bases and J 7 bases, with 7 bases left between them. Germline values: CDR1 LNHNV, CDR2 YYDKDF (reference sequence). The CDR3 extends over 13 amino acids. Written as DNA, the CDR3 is TGTGCCACCAGCAGAGATTTATCCCAGCCCCAGCATTTT. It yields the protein CATSRDLSQPQHF.

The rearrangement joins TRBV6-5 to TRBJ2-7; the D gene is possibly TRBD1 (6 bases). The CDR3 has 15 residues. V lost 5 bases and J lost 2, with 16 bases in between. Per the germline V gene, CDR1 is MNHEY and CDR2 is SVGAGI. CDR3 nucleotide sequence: TGTGCCAGCAGTAAAACAGGGTTAGGGGCCTACGAGCAGTACTTC. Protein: CASSKTGLGAYEQYF.

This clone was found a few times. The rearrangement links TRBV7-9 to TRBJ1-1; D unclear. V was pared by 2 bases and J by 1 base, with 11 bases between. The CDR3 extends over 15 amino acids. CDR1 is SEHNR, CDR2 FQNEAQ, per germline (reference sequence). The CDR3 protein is CASSLSMSGNTEAFF. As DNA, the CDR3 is TGTGCCAGCAGCTTAAGTATGTCGGGGAACACTGAAGCTTTCTTT. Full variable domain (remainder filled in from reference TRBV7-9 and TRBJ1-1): DTGVSQNPRHKITKRGQNVTFRCDPISEHNRLYWYRQTLGQGPEFLTYFQNEAQLEKSRLLSDRFSAERPKGSFSTLEIQRTEQGDSAMYLCASSLSMSGNTEAFFGQGTRLTVV.

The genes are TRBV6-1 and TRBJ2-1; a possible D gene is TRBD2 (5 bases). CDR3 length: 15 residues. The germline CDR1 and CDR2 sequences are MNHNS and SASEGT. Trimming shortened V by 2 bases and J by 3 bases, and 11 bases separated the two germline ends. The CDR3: CASSEQSGDYNEQFF. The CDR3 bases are TGTGCCAGCAGTGAACAGAGCGGAGACTACAATGAGCAGTTCTTC.

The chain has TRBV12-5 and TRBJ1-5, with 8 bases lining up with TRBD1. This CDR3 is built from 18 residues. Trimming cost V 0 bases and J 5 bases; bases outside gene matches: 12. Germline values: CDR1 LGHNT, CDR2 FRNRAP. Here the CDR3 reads CASGLVLTQGAGDQPQHF. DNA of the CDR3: TGTGCTAGTGGTTTGGTCCTAACCCAGGGGGCAGGGGATCAGCCCCAGCATTTT.

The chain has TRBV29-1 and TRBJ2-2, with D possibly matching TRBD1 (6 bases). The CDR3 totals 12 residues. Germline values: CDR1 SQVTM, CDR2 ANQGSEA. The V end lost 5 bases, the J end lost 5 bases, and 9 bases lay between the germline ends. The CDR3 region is CSVTGRTGELFF. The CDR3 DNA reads TGCAGCGTTACAGGGCGGACCGGGGAGCTGTTTTTT.

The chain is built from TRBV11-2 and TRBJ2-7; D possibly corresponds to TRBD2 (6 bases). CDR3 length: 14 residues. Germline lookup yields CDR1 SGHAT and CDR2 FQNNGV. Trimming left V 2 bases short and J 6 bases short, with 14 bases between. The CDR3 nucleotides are TGTGCCAGCAGCTTATGGGCGGGGATATCCGAGCAGTACTTC. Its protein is CASSLWAGISEQYF.

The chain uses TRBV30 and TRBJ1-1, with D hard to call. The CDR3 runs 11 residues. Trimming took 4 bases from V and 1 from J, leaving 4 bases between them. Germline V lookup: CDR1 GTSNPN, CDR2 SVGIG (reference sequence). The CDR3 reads CAWKGNTEAFF. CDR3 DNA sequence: TGTGCCTGGAAGGGGAACACTGAAGCTTTCTTT.

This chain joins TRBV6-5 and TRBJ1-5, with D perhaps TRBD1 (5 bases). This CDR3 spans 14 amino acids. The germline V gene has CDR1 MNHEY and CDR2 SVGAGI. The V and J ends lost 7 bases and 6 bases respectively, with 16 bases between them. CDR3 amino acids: CASTPLGGGQPQHF. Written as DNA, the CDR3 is TGTGCCAGCACCCCGCTCGGGGGAGGTCAGCCCCAGCATTTT.

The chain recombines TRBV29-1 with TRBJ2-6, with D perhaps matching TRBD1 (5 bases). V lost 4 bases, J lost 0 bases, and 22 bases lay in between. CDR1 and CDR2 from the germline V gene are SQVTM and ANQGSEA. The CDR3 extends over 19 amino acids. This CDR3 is CSVVMGQGAKFSGANVLTF. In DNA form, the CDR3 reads TGCAGCGTTGTTATGGGGCAAGGGGCGAAATTCTCTGGGGCCAACGTCCTGACTTTC.

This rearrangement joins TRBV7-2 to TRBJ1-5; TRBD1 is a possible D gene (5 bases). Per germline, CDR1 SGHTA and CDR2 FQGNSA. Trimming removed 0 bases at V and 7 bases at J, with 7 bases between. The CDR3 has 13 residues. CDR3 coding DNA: TGTGCCAGCAGCTTAGCAGGGGACCAGCCCCAGCATTTT. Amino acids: CASSLAGDQPQHF.

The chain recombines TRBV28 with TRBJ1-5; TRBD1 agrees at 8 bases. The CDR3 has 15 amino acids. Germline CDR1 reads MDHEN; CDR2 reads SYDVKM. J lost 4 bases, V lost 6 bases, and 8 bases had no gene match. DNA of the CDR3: TGTGCCAGCAGCTCAGGGGGCGAGGGAAATCAGCCCCAGCATTTT. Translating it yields CASSSGGEGNQPQHF.

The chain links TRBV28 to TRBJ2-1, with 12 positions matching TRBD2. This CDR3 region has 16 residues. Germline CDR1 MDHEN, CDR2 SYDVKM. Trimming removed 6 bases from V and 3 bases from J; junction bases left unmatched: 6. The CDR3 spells CASRQTSGSFYNEQFF. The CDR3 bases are TGTGCCAGCAGACAGACTAGCGGGAGTTTCTACAATGAGCAGTTCTTC.

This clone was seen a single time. CDR3 region: CASSSEWGTGELFF. The CDR3 DNA reads as TGTGCCAGCAGTTCGGAGTGGGGCACCGGGGAGCTGTTTTTT. The J gene is TRBJ2-2, the V gene TRBV6-6; D call uncertain. Between the trimmed V and J ends, which lost 4 bases and 4 bases, there was a span of 10 bases. In germline, CDR1 is MNHNY, CDR2 SVGAGI (reference sequence). The CDR3 loop spans 14 amino acids.

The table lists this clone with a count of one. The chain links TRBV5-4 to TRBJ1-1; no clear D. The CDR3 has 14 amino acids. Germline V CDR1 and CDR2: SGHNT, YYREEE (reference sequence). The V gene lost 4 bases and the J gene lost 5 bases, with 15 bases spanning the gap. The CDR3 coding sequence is TGTGCCAGCAGCAAAGACCCCGTGGGGACTGAAGCTTTCTTT. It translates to CASSKDPVGTEAFF.

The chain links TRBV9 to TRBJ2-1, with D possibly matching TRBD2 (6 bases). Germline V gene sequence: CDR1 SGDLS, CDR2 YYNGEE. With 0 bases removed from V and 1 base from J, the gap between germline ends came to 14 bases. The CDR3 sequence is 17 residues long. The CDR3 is CASSVELALNSYNEQFF. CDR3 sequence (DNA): TGTGCCAGCAGCGTAGAACTAGCCTTGAATTCCTACAATGAGCAGTTCTTC. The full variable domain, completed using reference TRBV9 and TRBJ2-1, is DSGVTQTPKHLITATGQRVTLRCSPRSGDLSVYWYQQSLDQGLQFLIQYYNGEERAKGNILERFSAQQFPDLHSELNLSSLELGDSALYFCASSVELALNSYNEQFFGPGTRLTVL.

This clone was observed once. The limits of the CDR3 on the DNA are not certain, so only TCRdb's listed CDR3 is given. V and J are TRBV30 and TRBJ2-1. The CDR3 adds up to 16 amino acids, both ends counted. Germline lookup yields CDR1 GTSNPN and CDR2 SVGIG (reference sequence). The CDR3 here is CAWSVESFGPGGEQFF.

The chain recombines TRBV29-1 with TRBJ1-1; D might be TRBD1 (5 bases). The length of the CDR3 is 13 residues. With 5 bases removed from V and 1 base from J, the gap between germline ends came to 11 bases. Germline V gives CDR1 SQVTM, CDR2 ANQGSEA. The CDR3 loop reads CSVSREGNTEAFF. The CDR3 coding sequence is TGCAGCGTTAGCAGGGAAGGGAACACTGAAGCTTTCTTT.

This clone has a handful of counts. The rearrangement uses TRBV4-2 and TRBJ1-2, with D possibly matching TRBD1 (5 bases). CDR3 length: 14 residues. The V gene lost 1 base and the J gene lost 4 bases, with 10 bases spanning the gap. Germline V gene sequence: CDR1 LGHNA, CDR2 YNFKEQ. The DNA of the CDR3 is TGTGCCAGCAGCCAAGCGCAGGGCGGCTATGGCTACACCTTC. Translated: CASSQAQGGYGYTF.

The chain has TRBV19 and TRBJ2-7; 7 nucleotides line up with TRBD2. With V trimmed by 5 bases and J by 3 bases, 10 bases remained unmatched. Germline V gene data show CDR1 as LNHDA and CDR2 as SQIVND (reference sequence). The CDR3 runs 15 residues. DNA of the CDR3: TGTGCCAGTAGTGGTCCCGGAGCGGGAAACTACGAGCAGTACTTC. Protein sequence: CASSGPGAGNYEQYF. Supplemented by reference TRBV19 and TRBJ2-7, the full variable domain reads DGGITQSPKYLFRKEGQNVTLSCEQNLNHDAMYWYRQDPGQGLRLIYYSQIVNDFQKGDIAEGYSVSREKKESFPLTVTSAQKNPTAFYLCASSGPGAGNYEQYFGPGTRLTVT.

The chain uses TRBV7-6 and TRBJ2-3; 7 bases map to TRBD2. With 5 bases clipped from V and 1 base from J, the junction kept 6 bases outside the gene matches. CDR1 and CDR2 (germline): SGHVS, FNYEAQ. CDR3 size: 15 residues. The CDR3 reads CASSLGRGGTDTQYF. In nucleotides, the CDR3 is TGTGCCAGCAGCCTAGGACGGGGGGGCACAGATACGCAGTATTTT.

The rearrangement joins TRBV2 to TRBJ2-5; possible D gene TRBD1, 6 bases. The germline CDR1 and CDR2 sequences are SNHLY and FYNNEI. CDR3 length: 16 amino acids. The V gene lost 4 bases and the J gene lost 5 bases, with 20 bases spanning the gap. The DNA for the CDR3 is TGTGCCAGCAGTGGAACGGACAGCGAAGTATGGGAGACCCAGTACTTC. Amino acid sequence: CASSGTDSEVWETQYF. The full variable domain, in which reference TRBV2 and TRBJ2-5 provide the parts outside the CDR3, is EPEVTQTPSHQVTQMGQEVILRCVPISNHLYFYWYRQILGQKVEFLVSFYNNEISEKSEIFDDQFSVERPDGSNFTLKIRSTKLEDSAMYFCASSGTDSEVWETQYFGPGTRLLVL.

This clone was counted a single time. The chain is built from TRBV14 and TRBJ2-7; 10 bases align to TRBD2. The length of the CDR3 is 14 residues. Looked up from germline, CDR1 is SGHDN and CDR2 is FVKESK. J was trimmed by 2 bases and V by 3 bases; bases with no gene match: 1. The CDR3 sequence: CASSQTSGPYEQYF. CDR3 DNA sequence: TGTGCCAGCAGCCAGACTAGCGGGCCCTACGAGCAGTACTTC.

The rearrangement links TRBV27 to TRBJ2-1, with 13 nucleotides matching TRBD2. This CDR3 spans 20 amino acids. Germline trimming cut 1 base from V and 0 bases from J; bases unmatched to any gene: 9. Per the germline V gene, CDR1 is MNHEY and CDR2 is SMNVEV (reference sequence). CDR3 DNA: TGTGCCAGCAGTTTATGGCCCGGACTAGCGGGAGAGGGCTCCTACAATGAGCAGTTCTTC. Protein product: CASSLWPGLAGEGSYNEQFF.

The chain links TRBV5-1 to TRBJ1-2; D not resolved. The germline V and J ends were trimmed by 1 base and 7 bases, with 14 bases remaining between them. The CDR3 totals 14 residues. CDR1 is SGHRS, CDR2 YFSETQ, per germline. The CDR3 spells CASSLPGPNGGYTF. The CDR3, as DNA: TGCGCCAGCAGCTTGCCCGGGCCGAACGGTGGCTACACCTTC.

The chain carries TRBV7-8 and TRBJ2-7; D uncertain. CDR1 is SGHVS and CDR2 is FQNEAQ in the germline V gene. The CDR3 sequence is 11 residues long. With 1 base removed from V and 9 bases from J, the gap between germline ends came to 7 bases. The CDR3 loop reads CASSLEELQYF. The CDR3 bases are TGTGCCAGCAGCTTAGAGGAGTTGCAGTACTTC. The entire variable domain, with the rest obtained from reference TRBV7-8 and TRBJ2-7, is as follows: GAGVSQSPRYKVAKRGQDVALRCDPISGHVSLFWYQQALGQGPEFLTYFQNEAQLDKSGLPSDRFFAERPEGSVSTLKIQRTQQEDSAVYLCASSLEELQYFGPGTRLTVT.

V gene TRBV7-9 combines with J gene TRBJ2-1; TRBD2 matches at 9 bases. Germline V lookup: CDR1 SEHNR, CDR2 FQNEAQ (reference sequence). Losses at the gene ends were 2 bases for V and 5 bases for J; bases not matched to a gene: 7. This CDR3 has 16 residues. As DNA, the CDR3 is TGTGCCAGCAGCTTAAGTTTAGCGGGAGCGAACAATGAGCAGTTCTTC. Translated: CASSLSLAGANNEQFF.

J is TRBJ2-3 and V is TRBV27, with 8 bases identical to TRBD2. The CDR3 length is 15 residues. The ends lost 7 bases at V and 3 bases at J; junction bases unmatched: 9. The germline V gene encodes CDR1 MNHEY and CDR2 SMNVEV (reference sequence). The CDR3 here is CASTDRGGRTDTQYF. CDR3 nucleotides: TGTGCCAGCACGGACCGGGGCGGGAGGACAGATACGCAGTATTTT.